The clone carrying this TCR beta chain was detected only a few times. Its antigen remains unidentified. The data belong to a study of T cells after yellow fever vaccination. Regarding the study as a whole: Subsequent booster samples again held most clones from primary vaccination (nearly 98% CD4, 85% to 90% CD8). Clonotypes found in both CD4 and CD8 compartments made up a small share. Faster peaking, at day 5 versus 15, marked a secondary response that was weaker.

In TCRdb, the 5' RACE reads were re-called with MiXCR into one record per CDR3 protein. The data show about 75,000 distinct CDR3 sequences, roughly 7% seen once. The sample here was CD8+ T cells sorted from PBMCs, taken less than 11 days after the first yellow fever vaccination. This receptor was obtained from a man younger than 30 who received the YFV17D yellow fever vaccine.

CDR3 in amino acids: CASSYSGAGELFF. CDR3 sequence (DNA): TGTGCCAGCAGCTATTCAGGGGCCGGGGAGCTGTTTTTT. The genes are TRBV7-6 and TRBJ2-2; weak D call: TRBD1 (6 bases). Trimming stripped 4 bases from V and 6 bases from J, with 9 bases between. The CDR3 consists of 13 residues. Germline CDR1 SGHVS, CDR2 FNYEAQ.